This TCR beta chain originates from a study of blood T cell dynamics during melanoma immunotherapy. Time point indicated: week 3, after first cycle of checkpoint inhibitor. Samples come from before therapy and from week 3 after the first blockade cycle. As regards this clone: Its antigen remains unidentified.

Trimming stripped 6 bases from V and 3 bases from J, with 15 bases between. The germline CDR1 and CDR2 sequences are MNHNY and SVGAGI (reference sequence). This CDR3 is built from 14 residues. Each sorted CD8+ T cell subset had its entire DNA loaded. Clones were read by immunoSEQ multiplex PCR, and TCRdb kept only the in-frame ones, dropping some. The sample has about 16,000 clones; around 93% are singletons. Findings of the study overall: Whether repertoire-driving clones were melanoma-specific could not be determined.

The rearrangement uses TRBV6-6 and TRBJ2-7; D unresolved. This clonotype originated in a human donor with melanoma. Source: effector memory CD8+ T cells from blood, taken from a patient treated with checkpoint blockade. This CDR3 reads CASRAWTRDYEQYF. CDR3 nucleotide sequence: TGTGCCAGCAGGGCCTGGACGCGTGACTACGAGCAGTACTTC.